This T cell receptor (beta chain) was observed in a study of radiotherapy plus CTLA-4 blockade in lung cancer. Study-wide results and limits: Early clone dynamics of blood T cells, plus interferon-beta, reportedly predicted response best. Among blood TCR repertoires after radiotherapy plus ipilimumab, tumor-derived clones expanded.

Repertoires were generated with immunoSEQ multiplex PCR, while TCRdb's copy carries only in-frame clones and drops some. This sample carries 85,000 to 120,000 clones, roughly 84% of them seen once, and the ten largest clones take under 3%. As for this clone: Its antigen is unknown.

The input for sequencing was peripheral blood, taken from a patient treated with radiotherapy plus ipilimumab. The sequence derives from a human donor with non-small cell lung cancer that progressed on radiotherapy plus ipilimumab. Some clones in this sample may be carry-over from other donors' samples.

The CDR3 DNA follows: TGTGCCAGCAGCGTGAGGTCCCCAATCTACGAGCAGTACTTC. It yields the protein CASSVRSPIYEQYF. The chain has TRBV7-9 and TRBJ2-7; D is undetermined. CDR3 length: 14 amino acids. Per the germline V gene, CDR1 is SEHNR and CDR2 is FQNEAQ (reference sequence). V lost 5 bases to trimming and J lost 3 bases, with 14 bases between them.